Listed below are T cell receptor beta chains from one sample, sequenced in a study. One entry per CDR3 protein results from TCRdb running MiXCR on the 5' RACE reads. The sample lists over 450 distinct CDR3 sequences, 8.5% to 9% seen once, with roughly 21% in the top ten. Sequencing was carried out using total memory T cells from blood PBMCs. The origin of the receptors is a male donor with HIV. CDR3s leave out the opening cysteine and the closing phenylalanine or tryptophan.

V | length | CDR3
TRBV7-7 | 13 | ASSRTSLGADTQY
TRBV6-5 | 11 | ASSLGAPTKVI
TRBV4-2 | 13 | ASSQDRVSGNTIY
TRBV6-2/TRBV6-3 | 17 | ASSYSPGLAGGFNYEQY
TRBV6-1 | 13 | ASSGSSGRNTEAF
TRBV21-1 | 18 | ASRPSAGTSGPSSYNEQF
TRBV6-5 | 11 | ASSYQGTSPLH
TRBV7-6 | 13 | ASSLADRPNSPLH
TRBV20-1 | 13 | SARDSSAGGGTQY
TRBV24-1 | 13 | ATSHRERSYNEQF
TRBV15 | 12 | ATSSPGQDYEQY
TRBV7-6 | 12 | ASSYGVRSYEQY
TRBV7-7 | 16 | ASSLFNPARQGLKKLF
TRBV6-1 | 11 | ASRTTGNSGYT
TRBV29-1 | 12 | SVELRGGARGYT
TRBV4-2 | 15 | ASSQDNRGQGNQPQH